One and the same sample provided the 7 T cell receptor beta chains below, sequenced in a study of cytomegalovirus exposure and HLA in healthy donors (dated by TCRdb to between 2016 and 2019). Preparation of the library involved the immunoSEQ multiplex PCR assay. The multiplex PCR relied on a mix of 60 forward primers for TCR Vbeta segments and 13 reverse primers for TCR Jbeta segments. What TCRdb holds here is the immuneACCESS table cut down to in-frame rearrangements. Part of the clones is not present; checked against another copy, under half of the missing clones reflect an unresolved V gene, and the others are unexplained. In this sample the table shows 90,000 to 150,000 clones, under 85% of which occur a single time. The ten largest make up less than 4% of the sample. Sample: PBMCs. These receptors were collected from a human donor in good health.

As regards this clone: One junction end disagrees with the germline gene, perhaps due to a read error. The CDR3, as DNA: TGTGCCAGCAGTTACTCCGGGACAGCTCATTATGGCCACACCTTC. Its protein product is CASSYSGTAHYGHTF. The rearrangement uses TRBV6-5 and TRBJ1-2, with 7 bases fitting TRBD1. The CDR3 contains 15 residues. Germline V CDR1 and CDR2: MNHEY, SVGAGI.

This chain links TRBV9 with TRBJ2-7; TRBD2 agrees at 7 bases. Germline V gene data show CDR1 as SGDLS and CDR2 as YYNGEE. V lost 7 bases, J lost 1 base, and 11 bases stayed unmatched. CDR3 length equals 15 residues. CDR3 nucleotide sequence: TGTGCCAGCGGGGGGGGTAGCGCACCGTCCTACGAGCAGTACTTC. Translation gives CASGGGSAPSYEQYF.

The count of this clone is one. In DNA form, the CDR3 reads TGTGCCAGCAGCGTAGACAGCGGGAGTGGATCGGAGACCCAGTACTTC. Amino acid sequence: CASSVDSGSGSETQYF. The rearrangement uses TRBV9 and TRBJ2-5, with TRBD2 matching over 8 bases. Germline CDR1 reads SGDLS; CDR2 reads YYNGEE. The J segment lost 5 bases and the V segment lost 0 bases, leaving 9 bases of the junction unmatched. The CDR3 covers 16 residues.

V gene TRBV27 combines with J gene TRBJ2-7; TRBD1 matches 7 bases. The CDR3 runs to 15 residues. V lost 2 bases and J lost 0; bases outside the gene matches: 4. Germline assignment: CDR1 MNHEY and CDR2 SMNVEV (reference sequence). The DNA for the CDR3 is TGTGCCAGCAGTTTAGGCGGACAGGCCTCCTACGAGCAGTACTTC. Protein product: CASSLGGQASYEQYF.

This clone has only a few counts. The rearrangement uses TRBV7-2 and TRBJ2-7; 7 nucleotides match TRBD2. The germline gives CDR1 SGHTA, CDR2 FQGNSA. V was clipped by 1 base and J by 2 bases; unmatched bases: 8. This CDR3 is 16 amino acids long. DNA for the CDR3: TGTGCCAGCAGCTTAGGTCGTCGCGGGAGCGCCTACGAGCAGTACTTC. Residues: CASSLGRRGSAYEQYF. The full variable domain, its missing parts supplied by reference TRBV7-2 and TRBJ2-7, is GAGVSQSPSNKVTEKGKDVELRCDPISGHTALYWYRQSLGQGLEFLIYFQGNSAPDKSGLPSDRFSAERTGGSVSTLTIQRTQQEDSAVYLCASSLGRRGSAYEQYFGPGTRLTVT.

This clone came up a few times. The rearrangement joins TRBV9 to TRBJ2-3; the D gene is possibly TRBD2 (6 bases). V lost 8 bases and J 2 bases, leaving 15 bases between the germline ends. Per germline, CDR1 SGDLS and CDR2 YYNGEE. There are 14 residues in the CDR3. In DNA, the CDR3 is TGTGCCAGTAGAGCCCGGGAGCACACAGATACGCAGTATTTT. Protein product: CASRAREHTDTQYF.

J is TRBJ2-7 and V is TRBV6-5, with TRBD1 matching 7 bases. Germline V lookup: CDR1 MNHEY, CDR2 SVGAGI. The ends lost 0 bases at V and 1 base at J; junction bases unmatched: 3. The CDR3 extends over 15 amino acids. CDR3 nucleotide sequence: TGTGCCAGCAGTTACTCGAAGGGACAGTCCTACGAGCAGTACTTC. This gives the protein CASSYSKGQSYEQYF.